This is a list of T cell receptor beta chains from one sample in a study of blood T cell repertoires in COVID-19. The repertoire was sequenced with immunoSEQ multiplex PCR; TCRdb's copy has only in-frame clones and lacks some. Among 200,000 to 250,000 clones listed, about 83% were seen once. Material for sequencing was PBMCs or T cells enriched from blood (not recorded which). These receptors all stem from a woman aged 40 to 55 who had been exposed to COVID-19. Both conserved end residues are part of each CDR3. A D gene is named only where the DNA matches it firmly. The size of a clone is reported for some rows only, either as once, few or many, or as a class for expanded clones.

j_call d_call clone_size v_call cdr3_aa cdr3_nt
TRBJ2-5 TRBD1 . TRBV27 CASSYGTGYQETQYF TGTGCCAGCAGTTACGGGACAGGGTACCAAGAGACCCAGTACTTC
TRBJ2-7 . . TRBV6-1 CASSENSFYEQYF TGTGCCAGCAGTGAGAACTCCTTCTACGAGCAGTACTTC
TRBJ2-3 TRBD2 few TRBV4-3 CASSPGGPRTDTQYF TGCGCCAGCAGCCCGGGGGGGCCGCGCACAGATACGCAGTATTTT
TRBJ2-7 TRBD1 . TRBV7-2 CASSLGQIPYEQYF TGTGCCAGCAGCTTGGGACAGATACCATACGAGCAGTACTTC
TRBJ2-3 . . TRBV3-1/TRBV3-2 CASSPPRGSGDTQYF TGTGCCAGCAGCCCTCCGCGCGGGTCGGGGGATACGCAGTATTTT
TRBJ2-3 . few TRBV27 CASSLSGTGVAGATDTQYF TGTGCCAGCAGTTTATCGGGGACAGGGGTAGCGGGAGCCACAGATACGCAGTATTTT
TRBJ2-3 . . TRBV7-9 CASSLTSRTDTQYF TGTGCCAGCAGCTTAACGAGCCGCACAGATACGCAGTATTTT
TRBJ1-2 . once TRBV2 CASMGAGSAALYTF TGTGCCAGCATGGGAGCGGGGAGCGCGGCCTTGTACACCTTC
TRBJ1-4 . once TRBV5-4 CASSSYRATNEKLFF TGTGCCAGCAGCTCCTACAGGGCAACTAATGAAAAACTGTTTTTT
TRBJ1-5 . few TRBV6-5 CASRAAGDNQPQHF TGTGCCAGCAGGGCGGCAGGGGACAATCAGCCCCAGCATTTT
TRBJ1-1 . many TRBV2 CASSDVRPGDTEAFF TGTGCCAGCAGTGATGTTAGGCCCGGGGACACTGAAGCTTTCTTT
TRBJ1-2 TRBD1 . TRBV7-2 CASKPPGQGRGYTF TGTGCCAGCAAACCTCCGGGACAGGGGAGAGGCTACACCTTC
TRBJ1-3 TRBD1 . TRBV5-4 CASSLALRDRGNTIYF TGTGCCAGCAGCTTGGCTCTCCGGGACAGAGGAAACACCATATATTTT
TRBJ2-7 . few TRBV10-3 CAIGSGGEQYF TGTGCCATCGGGTCAGGAGGAGAGCAGTACTTC
TRBJ1-2 TRBD1 once TRBV5-1 CASSLDAGGYGYTF TGCGCCAGCAGCTTGGATGCAGGGGGCTATGGCTACACCTTC
TRBJ2-4 . . TRBV21-1 CASSPQRCSRLAKNIQYF TGTGCCAGCAGCCCCCAGCGGTGTTCTCGGTTAGCCAAAAACATTCAGTACTTC
TRBJ2-7 . . TRBV3-1/TRBV3-2 CASSQVPSGYEQYF TGTGCCAGCAGCCAAGTTCCCAGCGGGTACGAGCAGTACTTC
TRBJ2-5 TRBD2 . TRBV5-4 CASSLASGETQYF TGTGCCAGCAGCTTGGCTAGCGGGGAGACCCAGTACTTC
TRBJ2-2 . once TRBV6-2/TRBV6-3 CASSWTEPTNTGELFF TGTGCCAGCAGTTGGACAGAACCTACCAACACCGGGGAGCTGTTTTTT
TRBJ1-3 . . TRBV27 CASRPGWGDGNTIYF TGTGCCAGCAGGCCTGGGTGGGGAGACGGAAACACCATATATTTT
TRBJ2-5 . . TRBV27 CASSVLGGAETQYF TGTGCCAGCTCAGTTCTAGGGGGGGCAGAGACCCAGTACTTC
TRBJ1-3 . . TRBV9 CASSVSAQNTIYF TGTGCCAGCAGCGTATCGGCACAGAACACCATATATTTT
TRBJ1-5 . . TRBV9 CASSPRDGGPFNQPQHF TGTGCCAGCAGCCCCCGGGACGGGGGGCCATTCAATCAGCCCCAGCATTTT
TRBJ1-1 . once TRBV18 CASSPGTPNTEAFF TGTGCCAGCTCACCCGGGACACCGAACACTGAAGCTTTCTTT
TRBJ2-1 . . TRBV27 CASSFGAGYNEQFF TGTGCCAGCAGTTTTGGGGCGGGATACAATGAGCAGTTCTTC
TRBJ1-5 . . TRBV28 CASSLVLGLGNQPQHF TGTGCCAGCAGTTTAGTGTTGGGACTTGGCAATCAGCCCCAGCATTTT
TRBJ2-5 TRBD2 . TRBV6-5 CASSYWASGDQETQYF TGTGCCAGCAGTTACTGGGCTAGCGGGGACCAAGAGACCCAGTACTTC
TRBJ1-6 . . TRBV28 CASVWQGRSPLHF TGTGCCAGCGTATGGCAGGGGCGATCACCCCTCCACTTT
TRBJ1-3 . . TRBV11-2 CASSLFSPTSSGNTIYF TGTGCCAGCAGCTTGTTTTCACCAACGAGCTCTGGAAACACCATATATTTT
TRBJ2-2 . . TRBV6-1 CASGGAVTGELFF TGTGCCAGCGGAGGGGCGGTGACCGGGGAGCTGTTTTTT
TRBJ2-5 . . TRBV5-1 CASSSGGGRETQYF TGCGCCAGCAGCTCTGGGGGGGGCCGGGAGACCCAGTACTTC
TRBJ2-2 . . TRBV2 CASSLVGSGNTGELFF TGTGCCAGCAGCCTCGTCGGGAGCGGGAACACCGGGGAGCTGTTTTTT
TRBJ2-2 TRBD2 . TRBV9 CASTERGGQLVGELFF TGTGCCAGCACCGAGCGGGGGGGCCAATTAGTCGGGGAGCTGTTTTTT
TRBJ2-7 TRBD1 once TRBV28 CASSFGDRPFYEQYF TGTGCCAGCAGTTTTGGGGACAGACCTTTCTACGAGCAGTACTTC
TRBJ1-5 . . TRBV7-8 CASSYELNQPQHF TGTGCCAGCAGCTACGAGTTGAACCAGCCCCAGCATTTT
TRBJ2-7 . . TRBV9 CASSVGWGLGYEQYF TGTGCCAGCAGCGTAGGGTGGGGCCTAGGATACGAGCAGTACTTC
TRBJ1-1 . . TRBV6-5 CASSYRRELNTEAFF TGTGCCAGCAGTTACCGGAGGGAGTTGAACACTGAAGCTTTCTTT
TRBJ2-5 . . TRBV7-3 CASSLAAQETQYF TGTGCCAGCAGCTTAGCGGCCCAAGAGACCCAGTACTTC
TRBJ1-1 . few TRBV7-3 CASSRLGQENTEAFF TGTGCCAGCAGCCGCCTGGGGCAAGAGAACACTGAAGCTTTCTTT
TRBJ1-3 . . TRBV15 CATSSVDRRFSGNTIYF TGTGCCACCAGCAGTGTCGATCGTCGGTTCTCTGGAAACACCATATATTTT
TRBJ2-7 . . TRBV30 CAWTSGYEQYF TGTGCCTGGACGTCGGGGTACGAGCAGTACTTC
TRBJ2-3 . once TRBV1 CTSPPTAGGIEKGTDTQYF TGCACCAGCCCCCCTACAGCGGGGGGAATCGAAAAAGGCACAGATACGCAGTATTTT
TRBJ1-1 . . TRBV18 CASYRGGENTEAFF TGTGCCAGCTACCGCGGGGGAGAGAACACTGAAGCTTTCTTT
TRBJ1-6 TRBD1 . TRBV7-2 CASKTNRGRNSPLHF TGTGCCAGCAAAACAAACAGGGGTAGGAATTCACCCCTCCACTTT
TRBJ2-1 . . TRBV11-2 CASYHQAGYEQFF TGTGCCAGCTACCATCAGGCAGGGTATGAGCAGTTCTTC
TRBJ2-1 TRBD1 . TRBV7-2 CASSPTPHRGSSYNEQFF TGTGCCAGCAGCCCAACCCCCCACAGGGGAAGCTCCTACAATGAGCAGTTCTTC
TRBJ1-5 . . TRBV4-1 CASSQEVRGLSNQPQHF TGCGCCAGCAGCCAAGAGGTGAGGGGACTTAGCAATCAGCCCCAGCATTTT
TRBJ2-7 . once TRBV19 CASSIADSAYEQYF TGTGCCAGTAGTATAGCCGACAGTGCCTACGAGCAGTACTTC
TRBJ2-7 . . TRBV4-2 CASSHRDTYEQYF TGTGCCAGCAGCCACAGGGATACCTACGAGCAGTACTTC
TRBJ1-1 . few TRBV4-3 CASSYGDAGEAFF TGCGCCAGCAGCTACGGAGATGCGGGTGAAGCTTTCTTT
TRBJ1-1 . . TRBV19 CASSIIPRVPTEAFF TGTGCCAGTAGTATCATCCCCCGGGTTCCGACTGAAGCTTTCTTT
TRBJ1-1 . . TRBV24-1 CATSGSGRTEAFF TGTGCCACCAGTGGCTCAGGGCGAACTGAAGCTTTCTTT
TRBJ2-2 TRBD1 . TRBV30 CAWRGQGAGELFF TGTGCCTGGAGGGGACAGGGCGCCGGGGAGCTGTTTTTT
TRBJ1-5 . . TRBV5-1 CASSFTPSEPQHF TGCGCCAGCAGTTTTACCCCCAGCGAGCCCCAGCATTTT